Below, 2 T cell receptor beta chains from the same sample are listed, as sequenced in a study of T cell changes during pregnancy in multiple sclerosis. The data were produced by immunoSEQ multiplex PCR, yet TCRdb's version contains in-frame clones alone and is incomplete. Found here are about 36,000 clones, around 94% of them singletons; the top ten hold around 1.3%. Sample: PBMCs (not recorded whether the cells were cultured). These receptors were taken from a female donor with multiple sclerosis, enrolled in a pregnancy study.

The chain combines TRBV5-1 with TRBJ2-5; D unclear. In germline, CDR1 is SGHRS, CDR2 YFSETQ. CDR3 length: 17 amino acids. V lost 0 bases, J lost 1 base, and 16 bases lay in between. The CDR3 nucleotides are TGCGCCAGCAGCTTGGCCTGGCGGTCGGGTAGCCAAGAGACCCAGTACTTC. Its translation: CASSLAWRSGSQETQYF. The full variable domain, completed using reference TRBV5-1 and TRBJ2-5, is KAGVTQTPRYLIKTRGQQVTLSCSPISGHRSVSWYQQTPGQGLQFLFEYFSETQRNKGNFPGRFSGRQFSNSRSEMNVSTLELGDSALYLCASSLAWRSGSQETQYFGPGTRLLVL.

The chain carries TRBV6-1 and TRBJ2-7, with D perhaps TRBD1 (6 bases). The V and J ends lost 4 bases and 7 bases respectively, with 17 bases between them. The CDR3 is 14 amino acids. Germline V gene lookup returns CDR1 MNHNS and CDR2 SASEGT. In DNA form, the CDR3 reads TGTGCCAGCAGTGTACTTACAGGGTCTGGGGAGCAGTACTTC. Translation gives CASSVLTGSGEQYF.